The 5 T cell receptor beta chains listed next were all sequenced from one sample in a study of blood T cells in healthy people across ages. Then a second PCR, running roughly 6 to 12 cycles, was carried out with a sample-barcoded 5' primer and a J-beta primer mix. TCRdb fed the 5' RACE reads into MiXCR, producing one record per CDR3 protein. The sample lists 1.5 million to 2 million distinct CDR3 sequences; about 28% were seen once. The sequenced sample consisted of blood. The receptors come from a woman in her twenties or thirties in good health.

The CDR3 bases are TGTGCCAGCAGCCAGCTGACTAGCGGGGCCTACAATGAGCAGTTCTTC. This gives the protein CASSQLTSGAYNEQFF. The chain recombines TRBV3-1 with TRBJ2-1, with 11 bases identical to TRBD2. The CDR3 loop spans 16 amino acids. The germline CDR1 and CDR2 sequences are LGHDT and YNNKEL (reference sequence). The V gene end was trimmed by 3 bases and the J gene end by 2 bases; junction bases not matched to a gene: 3.

The CDR3 protein is CASSLGGGTQPQHF. CDR3 DNA sequence: TGTGCCAGCAGCTTAGGTGGGGGGACTCAGCCCCAGCATTTT. J is TRBJ1-5 and V is TRBV11-2; D is perhaps TRBD1 (5 bases). Trimming shortened V by 1 base and J by 6 bases, and 10 bases separated the two germline ends. The CDR3 covers 14 residues. The germline V gene encodes CDR1 SGHAT and CDR2 FQNNGV.

To note about this clonotype: Just one base apart from a much larger clone, this may be a read error. The chain has TRBV6-4 and TRBJ2-1, with 7 positions matching TRBD2. Per germline, CDR1 MRHNA and CDR2 SNTAGT. This CDR3 has 16 residues. The CDR3 loop reads CASSAYGGISYNGQFF. In nucleotides, the CDR3 is TGTGCCAGCAGTGCCTACGGGGGGATATCCTACAATGGGCAGTTCTTC.

This clonotype was counted between two and nine times. J is TRBJ1-2 and V is TRBV15, with D possibly TRBD1 on 6 matching bases. Looked up from germline, CDR1 is LNHNV and CDR2 is YYDKDF (reference sequence). Trimming removed 3 bases from V and 0 bases from J, with 14 bases in between. CDR3 length: 16 residues. The CDR3 coding sequence is TGTGCCACCAGCAGCAGGTTGGACAGTTCTAACTATGGCTACACCTTC. Amino acids: CATSSRLDSSNYGYTF.

This clonotype was counted ten times or more. The genes are TRBV5-1 and TRBJ2-5; D uncertain. Between the trimmed V and J ends, which lost 7 bases and 4 bases, there was a span of 17 bases. The CDR3 has 14 amino acids. Germline V gives CDR1 SGHRS, CDR2 YFSETQ. In DNA form, the CDR3 reads TGCGCCAGCCGGCTAGACCTGTCTAGAGAGACCCAGTACTTC. Amino acids: CASRLDLSRETQYF.